This T cell receptor beta chain was retrieved from a study of cytomegalovirus exposure and HLA in healthy donors (dated by TCRdb to the late 2010s). In the study overall: According to a later analysis, the roughly 130 validation repertoires were produced on the same platform as the roughly 720 repertoires of the first cohort. The study aimed to test whether signatures of past pathogen exposure could be identified by cataloging public T cell receptors. Besides the first cohort of more than 650 subjects, a separate validation cohort made up of 95 to 150 different subjects was used. To predict cytomegalovirus infection status, the study combined high-throughput TCR immunosequencing, statistical association of individual TCRs with disease status, and machine learning. Beyond this particular receptor, the publication reports: The authors suggested that the approach could potentially be extended to other disease states and immunological phenotypes. The validation cohort had no HLA typing available for a later analysis, so co-occurrence within that cohort was assessed over all 120 or so repertoires. A total of some 180 TCR beta chains were listed by the study as associated with cytomegalovirus. In vitro tests confirmed that three of the cytomegalovirus-associated TCR beta chains recognize cytomegalovirus antigens. While some public TCRs were present in many individuals, most TCR sequences turned up only very rarely across donors. The classifier was reported to diagnose cytomegalovirus status with high specificity and sensitivity in both the original cohort and the validation cohort. Of the cluster scores, about 94% were above 0 in a later analysis, which found that TCRs clustered in the first cohort also tended to co-occur in the 130 or so validation repertoires.

Separate from the approximately 700-subject first cohort, the validation cohort of 90 to 150 subjects was the group to which the donors belonged. To prepare the library, the immunoSEQ multiplex PCR assay was applied. Concerning the study's data processing: To diagnose cytomegalovirus status from the catalog of TCR beta chain sequences, a statistical classification framework was built. TCRdb re-hosts the immuneACCESS table, in-frame sequences only. Its copies lack some clones; in the studies checked, an unresolved V gene accounts for under half of them, and the cause for the rest is not known. V and J calls and clone size come straight from that table; D and trimming were deduced from the DNA. The sample includes roughly 100,000 clones, with around 85% observed a single time. The ten largest clones capture 20% to 25% of the sample. In regard to this clone: The antigen this receptor binds is unknown. Base qualities are not at hand, and no much larger clone is one base apart.

The TCR was taken from a man between 18 and 35 years old in good health and CMV-seropositive. The material sequenced was PBMCs.

This receptor has the CDR3 CASSEFLGGGSYNEQFF. The sequenced DNA is TGTGCCAGCAGTGAGTTCCTTGGGGGGGGGTCCTACAATGAGCAGTTCTTC. The chain is made from TRBV6-1 and TRBJ2-1; TRBD2 aligns with 7 central bases. Germline trimming amounts to 3 bases on V and 1 base on J, with 9 as the count of junction bases outside the gene matches. For CDR1 and CDR2, the germline V gene lists MNHNS and SASEGT. From its cysteine to its phenylalanine, the CDR3 spans 17 amino acids. The retained sequence is limited to the CDR3, 51 bases, with the frame set at the first base.